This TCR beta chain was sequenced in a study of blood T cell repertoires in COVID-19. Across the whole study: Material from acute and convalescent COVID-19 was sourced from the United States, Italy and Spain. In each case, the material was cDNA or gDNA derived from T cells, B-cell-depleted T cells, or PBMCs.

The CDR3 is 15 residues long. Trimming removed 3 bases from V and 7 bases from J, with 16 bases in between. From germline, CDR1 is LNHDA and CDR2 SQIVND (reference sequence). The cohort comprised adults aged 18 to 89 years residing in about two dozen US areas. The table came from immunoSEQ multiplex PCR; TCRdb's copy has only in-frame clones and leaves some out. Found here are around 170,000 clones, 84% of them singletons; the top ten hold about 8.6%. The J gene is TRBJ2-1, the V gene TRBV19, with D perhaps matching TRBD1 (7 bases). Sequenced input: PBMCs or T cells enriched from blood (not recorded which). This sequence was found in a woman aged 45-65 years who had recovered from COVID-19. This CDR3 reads CASSIQGEVENEQFF. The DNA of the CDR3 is TGTGCCAGTAGTATTCAGGGGGAGGTTGAGAATGAGCAGTTCTTC.